This is a list of T cell receptor beta chains from one sample in a study of T cells expressing NK-cell markers. After re-calling the 5' RACE reads, TCRdb lists one entry per CDR3 protein, DNA absent. Recorded for this sample: about 260,000 distinct CDR3 sequences. Specimen: blood T cells: a sorted CD56 or NKG2C T cell subset, CD4+ or CD8+ T cells, or bulk PBMC T cells (not recorded which). The source of these receptors is a woman aged 18 to 75 in good health. Each CDR3 is given with its conserved first and last residue.

v_gene,j_gene,CDR3aa
TRBV7-9,TRBJ1-4,CASSSGGQFNEKLFF
TRBV25-1,TRBJ2-1,CASSESGGSEQFF
TRBV12-3/TRBV12-4,TRBJ2-3,CASSLFPDTQYF
TRBV29-1,TRBJ1-3,CSAALLQGNTIYF
TRBV6-5,TRBJ2-6,CASSYSGGDGANVLTF
TRBV20-1,TRBJ2-1,CSAPRTSARGHNEQFF
TRBV9,TRBJ2-3,CASSVDLTDTQYF
TRBV19,TRBJ2-1,CASSPVGLGFSNEQFF
TRBV3-1,TRBJ1-3,CASSQDRSFIGNTIYF
TRBV12-3/TRBV12-4,TRBJ1-1,CASSLFGNTEAFF
TRBV12-3/TRBV12-4,TRBJ1-3,CASSRLYSGNTIYF
TRBV7-8,TRBJ2-3,CASRADRGVDTQYF
TRBV5-6,TRBJ2-1,CASSRLSAGWGRNEQFF
TRBV6-1,TRBJ2-2,CASRGQGAGPELFF
TRBV12-3/TRBV12-4,TRBJ2-1,CASRNPGTGTGSYNEQFF
TRBV12-3/TRBV12-4,TRBJ2-3,CASSPLAGGLTDTQYF
TRBV6-2/TRBV6-3,TRBJ2-5,CASSYSGGPIQYF
TRBV10-3,TRBJ2-1,CAISEHYNEQFF
TRBV28,TRBJ2-1,CASQGGNNYEQFF
TRBV7-9,TRBJ1-3,CASSLGWTSGNTIYF
TRBV24-1,TRBJ2-1,CATSGGQKHNEQFF
TRBV20-1,TRBJ2-7,CSATPADYEQYF
TRBV10-3,TRBJ2-5,CAISEPTGAETQYF
TRBV12-3/TRBV12-4,TRBJ1-2,CASSLSGTNYGYTF
TRBV5-1,TRBJ1-5,CASSPGVAGQPQHF
TRBV7-2,TRBJ2-3,CASSLVWDSPYTDTQYF
TRBV6-5,TRBJ1-1,CASSYKRGRNTEAFF
TRBV29-1,TRBJ1-1,CSVVTYMNTEAFF
TRBV29-1,TRBJ2-1,CSDLKQGYNEQFF
TRBV20-1,TRBJ2-3,CSARILAGGRTDTQYF
TRBV10-3,TRBJ2-1,CAISSGTGGIYNEQFF
TRBV12-3/TRBV12-4,TRBJ1-2,CASSLMGDLNYGYTF
TRBV2,TRBJ2-5,CASSRQGSETQYF
TRBV29-1,TRBJ2-5,CSVASGYQETQYF
TRBV18,TRBJ2-5,CASSRPGTAQETQYF
TRBV20-1,TRBJ2-1,CSALSGSSYNEQFF
TRBV24-1,TRBJ2-3,CATSDFPATDTQYF
TRBV7-2,TRBJ2-7,CASSLWTASSYEQYF
TRBV28,TRBJ2-1,CASTINNEQFF
TRBV4-3,TRBJ2-7,CASSQGLPHEQYF
TRBV20-1,TRBJ1-5,CSAGTGGGQPQHF
TRBV12-3/TRBV12-4,TRBJ2-1,CASARSRPPNEQFF
TRBV5-1,TRBJ1-3,CASSSDGSGNTIYF
TRBV12-3/TRBV12-4,TRBJ1-6,CASTLHGGGSPLHF
TRBV6-5,TRBJ2-7,CASSYSREGYEQYF
TRBV15,TRBJ1-6,CATSGPRRRGNSPLHF
TRBV5-1,TRBJ2-5,CASSIQEWETQYF
TRBV5-6,TRBJ2-3,CASSQWAGTNTQYF
TRBV28,TRBJ2-7,CASSFGSGAPSSEQYF
TRBV7-2,TRBJ2-7,CASSLVGASYEQYF
TRBV7-9,TRBJ2-3,CASSLVLDSQYF
TRBV7-2,TRBJ2-1,CASSRTGTGSPNEQFF
TRBV28,TRBJ2-7,CASSLPGQTNEQYF
TRBV12-3/TRBV12-4,TRBJ1-6,CASSLMDRANSPLHF
TRBV7-6,TRBJ2-5,CASSQPRGGRGETQYF
TRBV12-3/TRBV12-4,TRBJ2-5,CASSSIRTSGMETQYF
TRBV28,TRBJ2-5,CASVGTSLETQYF
TRBV18,TRBJ2-5,CASSGYQETQYF
TRBV7-8,TRBJ1-4,CASSFRQLEDEKLFF